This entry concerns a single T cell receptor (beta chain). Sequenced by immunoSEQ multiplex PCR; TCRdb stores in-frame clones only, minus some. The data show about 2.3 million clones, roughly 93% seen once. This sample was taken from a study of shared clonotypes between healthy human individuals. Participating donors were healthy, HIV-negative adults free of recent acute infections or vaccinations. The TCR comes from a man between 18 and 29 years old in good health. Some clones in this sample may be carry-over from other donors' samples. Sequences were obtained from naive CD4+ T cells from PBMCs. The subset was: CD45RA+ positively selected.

The CDR3 region has the DNA TGTGCCAGCATATTCACAGGGGGGGGCACTGAAGCTTTCTTT. It specifies CASIFTGGGTEAFF. The J gene is TRBJ1-1, the V gene TRBV6-1; 8 bases line up with TRBD1. With V trimmed by 7 bases and J by 4 bases, 8 bases remained unmatched. This CDR3 is 14 amino acids long. Germline assignment: CDR1 MNHNS and CDR2 SASEGT.